This TCR beta chain is drawn from a study of spatial heterogeneity in lung cancer. Study background: Matched bulk RNA-seq yielded a T cell module score, and TCR transcript counts in tumor regions correlated strongly with that score.

V lost 0 bases to trimming and J lost 3 bases; unmatched junction nucleotides: 3. CDR1 and CDR2 from the germline V gene are SGHRS and YFSETQ. The CDR3 contains 16 residues. All TCR cDNA molecules were individually tagged with a unique molecular identifier. TCRdb re-analysed the 5' RACE reads in MiXCR, keeping a single row per CDR3 protein. The profile shows some 11,000 distinct CDR3 sequences, 5.1% of them singletons. Documented time point: sample taken at primary tumor resection. Whole-study findings and limits: Counts that tracked tumor mutation counts were those of expanded intratumoral alpha and beta TCRs.

This clonotype has ten or more counts. Its antigen is unknown. The V gene is TRBV5-1, the J gene TRBJ2-4, with 10 bases fitting TRBD1. The receptor was isolated from a male donor with early-stage non-small cell lung cancer. The source was lung tumor tissue, collected at surgery. The CDR3 bases are TGCGCCAGCAGCTTGGAAGGGACAGGGGTCAAAAACATTCAGTACTTC. This sequence encodes CASSLEGTGVKNIQYF.